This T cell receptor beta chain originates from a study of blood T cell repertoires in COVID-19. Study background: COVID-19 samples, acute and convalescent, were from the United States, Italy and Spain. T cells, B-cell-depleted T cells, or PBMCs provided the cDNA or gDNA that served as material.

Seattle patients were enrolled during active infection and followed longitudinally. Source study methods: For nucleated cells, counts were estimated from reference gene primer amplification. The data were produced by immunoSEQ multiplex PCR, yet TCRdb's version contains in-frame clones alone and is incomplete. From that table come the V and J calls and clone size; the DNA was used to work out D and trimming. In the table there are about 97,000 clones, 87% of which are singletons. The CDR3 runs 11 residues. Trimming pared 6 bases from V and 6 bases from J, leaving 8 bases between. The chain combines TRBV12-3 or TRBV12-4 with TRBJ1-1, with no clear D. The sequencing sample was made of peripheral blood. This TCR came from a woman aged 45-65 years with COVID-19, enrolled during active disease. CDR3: CASRQTAEAFF. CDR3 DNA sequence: TGTGCCAGCAGACAAACAGCTGAAGCTTTCTTT.